The 5 T cell receptor beta chains below come from one sample, sequenced in a study of blood T cell repertoires in COVID-19. The repertoire was sequenced with immunoSEQ multiplex PCR; TCRdb's copy has only in-frame clones and lacks some. This table has about 150,000 clones, roughly 89% appearing once. Material: peripheral blood. These receptors originate from a human donor in a cohort sampled during active COVID-19.

The rearrangement joins TRBV6-2 or TRBV6-3 to TRBJ2-7; D not resolved. V was pared by 4 bases and J by 4 bases, with 5 bases between. Germline V gives CDR1 MNHEY, CDR2 SVGEGT. The CDR3 extends over 11 amino acids. The CDR3, as DNA: TGTGCCAGCAGTTCCGCGTACGAGCAGTACTTC. This codes for CASSSAYEQYF.

This chain connects TRBV15 to TRBJ1-4; 9 nucleotides align to TRBD1. V gave up 3 bases and J gave up 8 bases; unmatched junction bases: 4. The CDR3 is 14 amino acids. Germline V gene lookup returns CDR1 LNHNV and CDR2 YYDKDF (reference sequence). The DNA for the CDR3 is TGTGCCACCAGCAGCGGGACAGGGTTAGAAAAACTGTTTTTT. Translating gives CATSSGTGLEKLFF. Drawing the rest from reference TRBV15 and TRBJ1-4, the complete variable domain is DAMVIQNPRYQVTQFGKPVTLSCSQTLNHNVMYWYQQKSSQAPKLLFHYYDKDFNNEADTPDNFQSRRPNTSFCFLDIRSPGLGDTAMYLCATSSGTGLEKLFFGSGTQLSVL.

This chain's CDR3 is CARGAGDTSGANVLTF. The CDR3 DNA reads as TGTGCCAGGGGGGCAGGGGACACCTCTGGGGCCAACGTCCTGACTTTC. V and J are TRBV6-8 and TRBJ2-6, with D possibly TRBD1 on 6 matching bases. The V end was cut by 9 bases, the J end by 0 bases, with 15 bases between. The germline gives CDR1 MNHGY, CDR2 SAAAGT. CDR3 length: 16 residues.

The V call is TRBV5-1, the J call TRBJ2-2; a weak D match, TRBD2 (5 bases). CDR3 length equals 16 residues. V lost 0 bases and J 2 bases, leaving 11 bases between the germline ends. CDR1 and CDR2 (germline): SGHRS, YFSETQ. CDR3 sequence (DNA): TGCGCCAGCAGCTTGGAGGGCGGGTTTAACACCGGGGAGCTGTTTTTT. Translating it yields CASSLEGGFNTGELFF.

V is TRBV18 and J is TRBJ1-1; D possibly corresponds to TRBD1 (5 bases). Trimming shortened V by 4 bases and J by 0 bases, and 9 bases separated the two germline ends. This CDR3 is built from 14 residues. Germline CDR1 reads KGHSH; CDR2 reads LQKENI. CDR3 coding DNA: TGTGCCAGCTCACACCTGGGGCTGAACACTGAAGCTTTCTTT. It specifies CASSHLGLNTEAFF. Variable domain in full (rest from reference TRBV18 and TRBJ1-1): NAGVMQNPRHLVRRRGQEARLRCSPMKGHSHVYWYRQLPEEGLKFMVYLQKENIIDESGMPKERFSAEFPKEGPSILRIQQVVRGDSAAYFCASSHLGLNTEAFFGQGTRLTVV.